This T cell receptor beta chain came from a study of regulatory T cells in long-lasting Graves disease. This CDR3 contains 18 residues. After removal of 3 bases from V and 0 bases from J, the junction contained 3 bases not matched to a gene. Germline-derived CDR1 and CDR2 are MNHEY and SMNVEV (reference sequence). Many counts were recorded for this clonotype. According to the study, TCR beta libraries were built with iRepertoire HTBI primers and CDR3-region Arm-PCR. MiXCR, applied by TCRdb to the multiplex PCR reads, yields one record per CDR3 protein. This sample has around 450,000 distinct CDR3 sequences, with 15% found just once. Noted time point: newly diagnosed GD, antithyroid drugs for less than 3 months. Construction of the TCR library relied on RNA isolated from PBMCs. This same sample was also taken into another study, of T cells in Graves' hyperthyroidism and ophthalmopathy.

The specimen comprised peripheral blood mononuclear cells (PBMCs), sampled at new diagnosis, from a patient treated with antithyroid drugs. The V gene is TRBV27, the J gene TRBJ2-6; 12 bases are shared with TRBD1. This TCR came from a woman under 40 with Graves disease. CDR3 DNA: TGTGCCAGCAGTTTCCGGGACAGGGGGCCCTCTGGGGCCAACGTCCTGACTTTC. As protein: CASSFRDRGPSGANVLTF.